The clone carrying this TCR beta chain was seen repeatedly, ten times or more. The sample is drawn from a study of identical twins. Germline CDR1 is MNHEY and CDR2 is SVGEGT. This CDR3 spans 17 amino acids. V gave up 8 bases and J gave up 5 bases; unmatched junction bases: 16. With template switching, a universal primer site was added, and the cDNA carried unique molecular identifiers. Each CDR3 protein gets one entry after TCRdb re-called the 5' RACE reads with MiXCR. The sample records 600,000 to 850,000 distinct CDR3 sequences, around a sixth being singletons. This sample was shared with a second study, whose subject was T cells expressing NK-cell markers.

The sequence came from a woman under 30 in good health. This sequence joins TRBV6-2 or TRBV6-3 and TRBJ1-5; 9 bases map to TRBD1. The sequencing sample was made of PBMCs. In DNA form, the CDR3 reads TGTGCCAGCTCAGAAAGCCCCTGGACAGGGGTGGATCAGCCCCAGCATTTT. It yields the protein CASSESPWTGVDQPQHF.